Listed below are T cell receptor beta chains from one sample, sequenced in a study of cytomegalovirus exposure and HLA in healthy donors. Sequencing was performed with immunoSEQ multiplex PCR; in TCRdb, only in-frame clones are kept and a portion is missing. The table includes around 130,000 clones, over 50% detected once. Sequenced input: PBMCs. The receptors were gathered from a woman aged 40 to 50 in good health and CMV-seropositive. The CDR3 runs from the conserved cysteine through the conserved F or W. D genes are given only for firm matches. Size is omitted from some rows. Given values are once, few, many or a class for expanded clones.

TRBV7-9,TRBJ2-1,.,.,TGTGCCAGCAGCTTATCCGGGGATGAGCAGTTCTTC,CASSLSGDEQFF
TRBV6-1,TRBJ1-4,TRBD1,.,TGTGCCATCGGGACAGATAATGAAAAACTGTTTTTT,CAIGTDNEKLFF
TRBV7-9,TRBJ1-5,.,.,TGTGCCAGCAGCTTAGGGGACATGGGGCAAGGTGGCAATCAGCCCCAGCATTTT,CASSLGDMGQGGNQPQHF
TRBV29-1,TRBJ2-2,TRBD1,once,TGCAGCGTTGGAGAGGACAGGGGGAACACCGGGGAGCTGTTTTTT,CSVGEDRGNTGELFF
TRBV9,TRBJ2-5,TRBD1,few,TGTGCCAGCAGCGGCCTTGACAGGGGACGGGAGACCCAGTACTTC,CASSGLDRGRETQYF
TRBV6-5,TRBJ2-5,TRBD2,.,TGTGCCAGCAGTCCCGGGACTAGTCCTTTGGAGACCCAGTACTTC,CASSPGTSPLETQYF
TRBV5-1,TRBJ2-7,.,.,TGCGCCAGCAGAGCCGGGGGTCGAAGCGAGCAGTACTTC,CASRAGGRSEQYF
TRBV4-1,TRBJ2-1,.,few,TGCGCCAGCAGCCAAAAGAAGCAAGCGGCAGGCGACAATGAGCAGTTCTTC,CASSQKKQAAGDNEQFF
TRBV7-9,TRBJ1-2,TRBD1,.,TGTTCCAGCAGCGTAGGGACAGGGGGCTATGGCTACACCTTC,CSSSVGTGGYGYTF
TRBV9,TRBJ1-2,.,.,TGTGCCAGCAGCGTACGGGGAGACGGCTACACCTTC,CASSVRGDGYTF
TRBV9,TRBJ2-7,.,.,TGTGCCAGCAGCGAGGGGGGGGACTCCTACGAGCAGTACTTC,CASSEGGDSYEQYF
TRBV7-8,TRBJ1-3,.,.,TGTGCCAGCTCTTCCCGATGGGGGGGGGTGAGAGGAAACACCATATATTTT,CASSSRWGGVRGNTIYF
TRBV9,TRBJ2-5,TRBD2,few,TGTGCCAGCAGCCTAAGGACTAGCGGGGGACCCCAGTACTTC,CASSLRTSGGPQYF
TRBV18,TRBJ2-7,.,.,TGTGCCAGCTCACCGGGGCCGTCCTACGAGCAGTACTTC,CASSPGPSYEQYF
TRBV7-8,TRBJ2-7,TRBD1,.,TGTGCCAGCAGCCCCGGGACAGGGTTATCGGGCGAGCAGTACTTC,CASSPGTGLSGEQYF
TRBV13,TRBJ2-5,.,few,TGTGCCAGCAGCTTAGCTAACAGGGAAGAGACCCAGTACTTC,CASSLANREETQYF
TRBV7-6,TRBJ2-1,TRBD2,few,TGTGCCAGCAGCTTAGTCTCGGGAGGAACCTACAATGAGCAGTTCTTC,CASSLVSGGTYNEQFF
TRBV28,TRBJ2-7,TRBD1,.,TGTGCCAGCAGTTTGTGGGGACAGGGGGCAGGATACGAGCAGTACTTC,CASSLWGQGAGYEQYF
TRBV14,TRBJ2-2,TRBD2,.,TGTGCCAGCAGCCAAGATATTCCGCGACTAGCGGGAAGGTCCGGGGAGCTGTTTTTT,CASSQDIPRLAGRSGELFF
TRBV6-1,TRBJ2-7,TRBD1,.,TGTGCCAGTAAGACAGGGGGCGGCTACGAGCAGTACTTC,CASKTGGGYEQYF
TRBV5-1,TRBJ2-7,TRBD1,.,TGCGCCAGCAGCCAAGGACAGGGGGCGCTCAGCGAGCAGTACTTC,CASSQGQGALSEQYF
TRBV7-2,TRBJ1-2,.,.,TGTGCCAGCAGCCCGGACAGTCGTTATGGCTACACCTTC,CASSPDSRYGYTF
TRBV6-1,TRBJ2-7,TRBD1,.,TGTGCCAGCAGTGAAAGGACAGGAACCTACGAGCAGTACTTC,CASSERTGTYEQYF
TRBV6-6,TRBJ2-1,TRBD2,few,TGTGCCAGCGGTGCGGCGGGAGACATTAAGCAGTTCTTC,CASGAAGDIKQFF
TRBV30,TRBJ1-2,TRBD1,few,TGTGCCTGGCAAGACAGGGTTGGAGGCTACACCTTC,CAWQDRVGGYTF
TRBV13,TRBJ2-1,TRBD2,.,TGTGCCAGCAGCCGGCGGACTAGCGGGGGGGCGATGAAGTTCTTC,CASSRRTSGGAMKFF
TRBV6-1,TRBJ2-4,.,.,TGTGCCAGCACTGACTACAGGCCCCTGGGTACGGCCAAAAACATTCAGTACTTC,CASTDYRPLGTAKNIQYF
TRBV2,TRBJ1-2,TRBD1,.,TGTGCCAGCCCAGCCCGGGACAGCACCTTC,CASPARDSTF
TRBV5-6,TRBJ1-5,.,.,TGTGCCAGCAGCGTCGGAGGGCAGCCCCAGCATTTT,CASSVGGQPQHF
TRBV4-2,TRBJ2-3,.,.,TGTGCCAGCAGCCAAGATGTCAGGGGTCTCGGTACGCAGTATTTT,CASSQDVRGLGTQYF
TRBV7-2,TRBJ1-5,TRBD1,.,TGTGCCAGCAGCTTAGGACAGGGGCTGATCGGCAATCAGCCCCAGCATTTT,CASSLGQGLIGNQPQHF
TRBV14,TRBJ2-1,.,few,TGTGCCAGCAGCCCTCCCTGGAGCTCCTACAATGAGCAGTTCTTC,CASSPPWSSYNEQFF
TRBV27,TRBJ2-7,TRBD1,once,TGTGCCACCAGAAATCCGGGACAGGACTACGAGCAGTACTTC,CATRNPGQDYEQYF
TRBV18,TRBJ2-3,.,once,TGTGCCAGCTCACCAAGTATAAGGTTCTGGGAGACAGATACGCAGTATTTT,CASSPSIRFWETDTQYF
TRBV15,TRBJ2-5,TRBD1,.,TGTGCCACCAGCAGAGGGGACAGGGTCATCCAAGAGACCCAGTACTTC,CATSRGDRVIQETQYF
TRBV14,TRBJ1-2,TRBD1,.,TGTGCCAGCAGTCAGACAGGGAACTATGGCTACACCTTC,CASSQTGNYGYTF
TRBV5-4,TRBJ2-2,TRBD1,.,TGTGCCAGCAGCTTGGGGGAGGGACAGGGTTTTACCGGGGAGCTGTTTTTT,CASSLGEGQGFTGELFF
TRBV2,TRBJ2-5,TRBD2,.,TGTGCCAGCGGGGGAGGGACTAGCGGGGGGCATCAAGAGACCCAGTACTTC,CASGGGTSGGHQETQYF